The T cell receptor (beta chain) under discussion was sequenced for a study of cytomegalovirus exposure and HLA in healthy donors. This clone has more than one count but fewer than ten. This CDR3 is 14 amino acids long. The germline CDR1 and CDR2 sequences are MNHEY and SMNVEV (reference sequence). J lost 7 bases, V lost 5 bases, and 5 bases had no gene match. The PCR used 60 Vbeta and 13 Jbeta primers. Libraries were prepared by immunoSEQ multiplex PCR; TCRdb keeps only in-frame clonotypes and omits some of them. The sample shows 150,000 to 200,000 clones, approximately 78% of them seen only once. The receptor was isolated from a woman in her 30s in good health and CMV-seropositive. The chain links TRBV27 to TRBJ1-4, with 9 nucleotides matching TRBD1. Sequenced sample: PBMCs. As DNA, the CDR3 is TGTGCCAGCAGTCTCGGGACAGGGTCTGAAAAACTGTTTTTT. It specifies CASSLGTGSEKLFF. Filled out from reference TRBV27 and TRBJ1-4, the complete variable domain reads EAQVTQNPRYLITVTGKKLTVTCSQNMNHEYMSWYRQDPGLGLRQIYYSMNVEVTDKGDVPEGYKVSRKEKRNFPLILESPSPNQTSLYFCASSLGTGSEKLFFGSGTQLSVL.